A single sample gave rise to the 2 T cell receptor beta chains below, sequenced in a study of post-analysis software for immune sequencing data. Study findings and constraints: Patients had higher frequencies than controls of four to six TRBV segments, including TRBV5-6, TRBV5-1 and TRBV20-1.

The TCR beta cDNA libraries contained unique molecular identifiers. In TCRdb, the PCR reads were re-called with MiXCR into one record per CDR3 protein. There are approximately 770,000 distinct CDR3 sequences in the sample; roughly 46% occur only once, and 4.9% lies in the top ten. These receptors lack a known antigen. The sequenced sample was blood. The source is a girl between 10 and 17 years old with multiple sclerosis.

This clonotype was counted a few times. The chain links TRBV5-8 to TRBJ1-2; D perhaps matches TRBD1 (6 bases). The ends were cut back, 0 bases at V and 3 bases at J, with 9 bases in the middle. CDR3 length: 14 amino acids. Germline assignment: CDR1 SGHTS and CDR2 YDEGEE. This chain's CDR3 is CASSLEGDYYGYTF. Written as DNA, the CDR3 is TGTGCCAGCAGCTTGGAGGGGGACTACTATGGCTACACCTTC.

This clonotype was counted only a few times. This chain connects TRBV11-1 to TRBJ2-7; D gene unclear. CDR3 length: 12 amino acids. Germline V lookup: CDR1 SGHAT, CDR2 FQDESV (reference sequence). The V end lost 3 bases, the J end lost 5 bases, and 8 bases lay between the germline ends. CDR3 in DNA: TGTGCCAGCAGCTTGGCGCCCCACGAGCAGTACTTC. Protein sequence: CASSLAPHEQYF.